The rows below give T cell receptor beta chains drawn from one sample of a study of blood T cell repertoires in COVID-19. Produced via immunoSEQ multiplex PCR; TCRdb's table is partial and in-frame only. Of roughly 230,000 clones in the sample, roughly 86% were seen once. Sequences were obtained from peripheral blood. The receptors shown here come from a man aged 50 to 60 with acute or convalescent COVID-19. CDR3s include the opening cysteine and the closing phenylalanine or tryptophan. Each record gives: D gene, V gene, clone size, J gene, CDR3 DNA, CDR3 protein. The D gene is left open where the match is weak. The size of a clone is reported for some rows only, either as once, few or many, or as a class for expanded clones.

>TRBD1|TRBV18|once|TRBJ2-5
TGTGCCAGCAGCTCCGGGACAGACCAAGAGACCCAGTACTTC
CASSSGTDQETQYF
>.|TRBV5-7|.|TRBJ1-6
TGTGCCAGCAGCTCCCGAGAGGAGTGTTCACCCCTCCACTTT
CASSSREECSPLHF
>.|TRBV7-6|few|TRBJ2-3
TGTGCCAGCAGCTTAGCTGGGCAGGGCACAGATACGCAGTATTTT
CASSLAGQGTDTQYF
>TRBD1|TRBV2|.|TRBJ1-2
TGTGCCAGCAGTGTGACAGGGGACAAGAACTATGGCTACACCTTC
CASSVTGDKNYGYTF
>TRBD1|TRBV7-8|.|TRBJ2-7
TGTGCCAGCAGCTTACCGGGACAGGGGGATTACGAGCAGTACTTC
CASSLPGQGDYEQYF
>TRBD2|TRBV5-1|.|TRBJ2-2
TGCGCCAGCAGCTTTCCAATTGGCGGGAGCGCGGTAACCGGGGAGCTGTTTTTT
CASSFPIGGSAVTGELFF
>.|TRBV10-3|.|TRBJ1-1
TGTGCCATCAGTGACAGGGTTGACACTGAAGCTTTCTTT
CAISDRVDTEAFF
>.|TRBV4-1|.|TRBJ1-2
TGCGCCAGCAGCCAAGATTGGCCAGGGGTTGGCTACTATGGCTACACCTTC
CASSQDWPGVGYYGYTF
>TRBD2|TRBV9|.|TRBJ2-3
TGTGCCAGCAGCGTATATGGCGGGGGGGCCGACACAGATACGCAGTATTTT
CASSVYGGGADTDTQYF
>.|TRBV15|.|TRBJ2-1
TGTGCCACCCAAATTAAACGTAGCGGCTACTACAATGAGCAGTTCTTC
CATQIKRSGYYNEQFF
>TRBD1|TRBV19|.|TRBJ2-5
TGTGCCAGTAGCGGGACAGAAGGAGAGACCCAGTACTTC
CASSGTEGETQYF
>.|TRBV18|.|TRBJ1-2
TGTGCCAGCTCACCAGGGGGGAGGACTAACTATGGCTACACCTTC
CASSPGGRTNYGYTF
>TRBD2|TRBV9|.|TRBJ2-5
TGTGCCAGCAGCGCGGCGGGAGGAAGAGGAGAGACCCAGTACTTC
CASSAAGGRGETQYF
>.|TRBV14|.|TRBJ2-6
TGTGCCAGCAGCCAAGCCTTCTCTGGGGCCAACGTCCTGACTTTC
CASSQAFSGANVLTF
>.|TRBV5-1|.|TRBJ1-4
TGCGCCAGCAGCACGAACGAGGCCACCGAAAAACTGTTTTTT
CASSTNEATEKLFF
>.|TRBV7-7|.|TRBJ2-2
TGTGCTAGCAGCTTAGGGCTTTTCACCGGGGAGCTGTTTTTT
CASSLGLFTGELFF
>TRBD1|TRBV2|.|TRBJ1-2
TGTGCCAGCAATCGGGACAGGGCTGACTATGGCTACACCTTC
CASNRDRADYGYTF
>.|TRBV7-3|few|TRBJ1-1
TGTGCCAGCAGCTTATTAGGGGTGGACACTGAAGCTTTCTTT
CASSLLGVDTEAFF
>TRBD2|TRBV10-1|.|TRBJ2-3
TGCGCCAGCAGTGAGTCCTTCAGGGAGGGGAGCACAGATACGCAGTATTTT
CASSESFREGSTDTQYF
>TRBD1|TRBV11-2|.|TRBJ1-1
TGTGCCAGCAGCATGGGACAGACAATGAACACTGAAGCTTTCTTT
CASSMGQTMNTEAFF
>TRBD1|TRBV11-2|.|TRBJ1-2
TGTGCCAGCAGCTTAGTAGGACAGGCTAAATACTATGGCTACACCTTC
CASSLVGQAKYYGYTF
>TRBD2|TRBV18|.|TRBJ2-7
TGTGCCAGCTCACCACGGGGGGGTACGGGTTTTTACGAGCAGTACTTC
CASSPRGGTGFYEQYF
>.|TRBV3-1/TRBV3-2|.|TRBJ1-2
TGTGCCAGCACTTCAGGGATACAGAGCTACCCTACACACTTC
CASTSGIQSYPTHF
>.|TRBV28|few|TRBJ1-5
TGTGCCAGCAGTTTAGATCCAGGGCGGAATCAGCCCCAGCATTTT
CASSLDPGRNQPQHF
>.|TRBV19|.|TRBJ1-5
TGTGCCAGTAGTATAAAGTCCACAGCCCTTAGCAATCAGCCCCAGCATTTT
CASSIKSTALSNQPQHF
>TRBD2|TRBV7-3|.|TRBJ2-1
TGTGCCAGCAGTCCCTCGCTAGCGGGAGAGCAGTTCTTC
CASSPSLAGEQFF
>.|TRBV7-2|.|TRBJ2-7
TGTGCCAGCAGCTTATCGGGAGCGCCCTACGAGCAGTACTTC
CASSLSGAPYEQYF
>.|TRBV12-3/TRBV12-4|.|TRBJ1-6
TGTGCCAGCAGTTTTGTCGATTCACCCCTCCACTTT
CASSFVDSPLHF
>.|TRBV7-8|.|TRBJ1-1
TGTGCCAGCAGCTACCGGGAGCAGAACACTGAAGCTTTCTTT
CASSYREQNTEAFF
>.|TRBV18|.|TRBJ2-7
TGTGCCAGCTCACCGGACAGCCCCTACGAGCAGTACTTC
CASSPDSPYEQYF
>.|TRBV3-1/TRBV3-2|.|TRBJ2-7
TGTGCCAGCAGCCTTCTGCGGGGCTACGAGCAGTACTTC
CASSLLRGYEQYF
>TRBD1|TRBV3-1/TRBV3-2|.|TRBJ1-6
TGTGCCAGCAGCCCCGCCGGGACAGGGCTTTCTTCACCCCTCCACTTT
CASSPAGTGLSSPLHF
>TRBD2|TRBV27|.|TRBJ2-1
TGTGCCAGCAGTTTCTTCATACCGGGACTAGCGGGAGGCCCCTCCTACAATGAGCAGTTCTTC
CASSFFIPGLAGGPSYNEQFF